The present TCR beta chain was sequenced within a study of memory CD4+ T cells and cytomegalovirus serostatus. Study at large: Donors were healthy Belgian adults, under 10 CMV seropositive and approximately 23 seronegative.

Germline trimming cut 7 bases from V and 0 bases from J; bases unmatched to any gene: 8. Germline V CDR1 and CDR2: ENHRY, SYGVKD. The CDR3 is 16 amino acids. Single viable CD3+CD4+CD8-CD45RO+ cells were sorted as the memory CD4+ T cells. Donors' CMV status reflects serum IgG against pp150, pp28, p38, p52. How the authors handled the data: Out-of-frame sequences were removed, leaving 2 million to 2.5 million distinct TCRbeta sequences. Using immunoSEQ multiplex PCR, the repertoire was profiled, and TCRdb retains in-frame clones only, with some absent. That table furnishes V, J and clone size, whereas the DNA furnished D and trimming. This table has approximately 74,000 clones, 76% appearing once. This clone was detected only once.

The V and J genes are TRBV10-3 and TRBJ2-2; 7 nucleotides line up with TRBD2. Material: memory CD4+ T cells from blood. The clonotype comes from an adult in good health and CMV-seropositive. CDR3 sequence: CAINLEAGPNTGELFF. The CDR3 region has the DNA TGTGCCATCAATCTAGAAGCGGGACCGAACACCGGGGAGCTGTTTTTT.